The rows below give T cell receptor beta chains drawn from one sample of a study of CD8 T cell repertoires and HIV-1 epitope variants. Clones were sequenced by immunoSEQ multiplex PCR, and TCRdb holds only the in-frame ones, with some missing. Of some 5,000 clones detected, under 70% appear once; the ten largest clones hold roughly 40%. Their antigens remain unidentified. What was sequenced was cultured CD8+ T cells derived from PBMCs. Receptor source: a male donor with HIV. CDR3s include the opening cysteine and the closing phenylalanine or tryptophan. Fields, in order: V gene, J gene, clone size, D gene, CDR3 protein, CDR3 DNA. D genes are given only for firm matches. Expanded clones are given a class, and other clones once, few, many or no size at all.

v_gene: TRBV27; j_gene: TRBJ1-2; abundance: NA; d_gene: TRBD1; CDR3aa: CASSLGGQTYGYTF; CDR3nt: TGTGCCAGCAGTTTAGGGGGACAGACCTATGGCTACACCTTC
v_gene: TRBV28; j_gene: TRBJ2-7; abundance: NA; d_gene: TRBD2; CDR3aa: CASTQLAGSEEQYF; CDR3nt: TGTGCCAGCACCCAACTAGCGGGATCTGAAGAGCAGTACTTC
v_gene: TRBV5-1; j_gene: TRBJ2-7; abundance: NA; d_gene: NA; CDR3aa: CASSGYSYEQYF; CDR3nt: TGCGCCAGCAGCGGTTACTCCTACGAGCAGTACTTC
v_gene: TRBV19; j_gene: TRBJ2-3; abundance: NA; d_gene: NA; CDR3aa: CASSIGPAEGDTQYF; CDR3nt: TGTGCCAGTAGTATCGGACCTGCCGAGGGGGATACGCAGTATTTT
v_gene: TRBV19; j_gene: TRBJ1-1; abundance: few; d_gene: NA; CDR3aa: CASRIPGQPNTEAFF; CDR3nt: TGTGCCAGTAGGATACCTGGACAGCCGAACACTGAAGCTTTCTTT
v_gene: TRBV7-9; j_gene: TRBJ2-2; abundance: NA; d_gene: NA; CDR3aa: CASSRGIGTGELFF; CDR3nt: TGTGCCAGCAGCAGGGGGATCGGTACCGGGGAGCTGTTTTTT
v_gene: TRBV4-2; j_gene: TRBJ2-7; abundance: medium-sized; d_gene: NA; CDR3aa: CASSPTGGRDEQYF; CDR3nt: TGTGCCAGCAGCCCTACAGGCGGGCGGGACGAGCAGTACTTC
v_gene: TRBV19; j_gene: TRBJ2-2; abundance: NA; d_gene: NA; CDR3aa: CASSTWSPNTGELFF; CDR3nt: TGTGCCAGTAGTACATGGAGCCCGAACACCGGGGAGCTGTTTTTT
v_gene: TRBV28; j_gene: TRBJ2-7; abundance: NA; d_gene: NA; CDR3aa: CASSLFIAEQYF; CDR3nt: TGTGCCAGCAGTTTATTTATCGCGGAGCAGTACTTC
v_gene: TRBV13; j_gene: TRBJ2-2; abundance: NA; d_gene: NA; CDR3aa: CASSFTGELFF; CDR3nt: TGTGCCAGCAGCTTTACCGGGGAGCTGTTTTTT
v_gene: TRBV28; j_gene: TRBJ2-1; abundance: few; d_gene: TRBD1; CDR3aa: CASSATGGDSYEQFF; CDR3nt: TGTGCCAGCAGTGCCACAGGGGGCGACTCATATGAGCAGTTCTTC
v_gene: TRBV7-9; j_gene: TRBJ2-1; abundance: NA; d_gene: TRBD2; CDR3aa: CASSLAGVHYNEQFF; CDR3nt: TGTGCCAGCAGCTTGGCGGGAGTACACTACAATGAGCAGTTCTTC
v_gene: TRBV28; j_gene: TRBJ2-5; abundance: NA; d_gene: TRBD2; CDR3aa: CASSSETSGTGQETQYF; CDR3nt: TGTGCCAGCAGTTCTGAGACTAGCGGGACCGGCCAAGAGACCCAGTACTTC
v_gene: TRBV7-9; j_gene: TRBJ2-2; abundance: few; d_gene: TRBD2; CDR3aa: CASSFSGTSAGELFF; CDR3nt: TGTGCCAGCAGCTTTTCCGGGACTAGCGCCGGGGAGCTGTTTTTT
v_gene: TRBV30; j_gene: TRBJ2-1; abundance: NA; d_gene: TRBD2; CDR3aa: CALLAGGLNEQFF; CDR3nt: TGTGCCTTACTAGCGGGGGGGCTAAATGAGCAGTTCTTC
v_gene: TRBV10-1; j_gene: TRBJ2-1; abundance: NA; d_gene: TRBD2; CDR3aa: CASSESERLAGGDEQFF; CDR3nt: TGCGCCAGCAGTGAGTCTGAGAGGCTAGCGGGAGGGGATGAGCAGTTCTTC
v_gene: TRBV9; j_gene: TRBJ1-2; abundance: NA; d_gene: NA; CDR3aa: CASSVGFVGYGYTF; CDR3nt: TGTGCCAGCAGCGTAGGTTTCGTGGGGTATGGCTACACCTTC
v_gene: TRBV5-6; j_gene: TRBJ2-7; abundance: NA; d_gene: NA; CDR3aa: CASSWSENMVYEQYF; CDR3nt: TGTGCCAGCAGCTGGTCCGAAAATATGGTGTACGAGCAGTACTTC
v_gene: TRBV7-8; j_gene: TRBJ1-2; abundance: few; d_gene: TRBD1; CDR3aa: CASSSGTGGYTF; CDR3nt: TGTGCCAGCAGTTCCGGGACAGGGGGCTACACCTTC
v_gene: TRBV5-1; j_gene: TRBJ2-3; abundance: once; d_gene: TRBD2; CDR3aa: CASSFISGGTDTQYF; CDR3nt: TGCGCCAGCAGCTTCATTAGCGGGGGAACAGATACGCAGTATTTT
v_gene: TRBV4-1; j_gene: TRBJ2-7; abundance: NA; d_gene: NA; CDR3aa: CASSQEGAGEVDEQYF; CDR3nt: TGCGCCAGCAGCCAAGAAGGGGCGGGCGAGGTGGACGAGCAGTACTTC
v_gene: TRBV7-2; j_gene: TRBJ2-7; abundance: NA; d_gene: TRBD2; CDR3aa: CASSLAQSSGGEKQYF; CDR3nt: TGTGCCAGCAGCTTAGCTCAATCTAGCGGGGGTGAGAAGCAGTACTTC
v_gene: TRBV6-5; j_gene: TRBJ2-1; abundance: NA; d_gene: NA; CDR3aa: CASITESNEQFF; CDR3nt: TGTGCCAGCATTACAGAAAGCAATGAGCAGTTCTTC
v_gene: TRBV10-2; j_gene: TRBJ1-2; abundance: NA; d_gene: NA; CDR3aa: CASSVRQEQNYGYTF; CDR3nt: TGCGCCAGCAGTGTGCGGCAGGAACAGAACTATGGCTACACCTTC
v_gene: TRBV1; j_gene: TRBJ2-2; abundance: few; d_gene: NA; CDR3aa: CTSSQGTGGTGELFF; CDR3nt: TGCACCAGCAGCCAAGGGACAGGGGGCACCGGGGAGCTGTTTTTT
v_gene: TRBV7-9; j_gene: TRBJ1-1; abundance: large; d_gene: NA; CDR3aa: CASSPRGMGASRTEAFF; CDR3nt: TGTGCCAGCAGCCCCCGGGGGATGGGGGCATCGAGAACTGAAGCTTTCTTT
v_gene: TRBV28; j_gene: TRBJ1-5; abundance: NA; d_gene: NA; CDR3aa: CASSLLTDSNQPQHF; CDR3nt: TGTGCCAGCAGTTTATTGACAGATAGCAATCAGCCCCAGCATTTT
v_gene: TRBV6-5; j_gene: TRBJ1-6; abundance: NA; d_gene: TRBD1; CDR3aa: CASSYTGGESSPLHF; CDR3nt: TGTGCCAGCAGCTATACAGGGGGTGAATCTTCACCCCTCCACTTT
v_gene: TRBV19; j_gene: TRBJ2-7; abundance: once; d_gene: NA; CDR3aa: CASSMLADSYEQYF; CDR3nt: TGTGCCAGTAGTATGTTAGCGGATTCCTACGAGCAGTACTTC
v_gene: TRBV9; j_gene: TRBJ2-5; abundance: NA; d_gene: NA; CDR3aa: CASSGRGGERQETQYF; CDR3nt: TGTGCCAGCAGCGGACGAGGGGGGGAGAGACAAGAGACCCAGTACTTC
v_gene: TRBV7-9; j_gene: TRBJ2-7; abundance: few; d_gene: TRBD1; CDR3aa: CASSLGQYLREQYF; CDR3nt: TGTGCCAGCAGCTTGGGACAGTACCTTCGTGAGCAGTACTTC
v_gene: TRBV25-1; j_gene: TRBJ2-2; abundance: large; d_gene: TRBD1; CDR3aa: CASSDGTATGELFF; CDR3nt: TGTGCCAGCAGTGACGGGACAGCCACCGGGGAGCTGTTTTTT
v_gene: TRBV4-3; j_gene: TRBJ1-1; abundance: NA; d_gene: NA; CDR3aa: CASSQDYLEIGVEAFF; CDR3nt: TGCGCCAGCAGCCAAGATTATTTGGAGATTGGTGTCGAAGCTTTCTTT
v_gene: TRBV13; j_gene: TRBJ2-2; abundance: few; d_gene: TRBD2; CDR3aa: CASSLGWASGSTGELFF; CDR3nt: TGTGCCAGCAGCTTAGGTTGGGCTAGCGGGAGCACCGGGGAGCTGTTTTTT
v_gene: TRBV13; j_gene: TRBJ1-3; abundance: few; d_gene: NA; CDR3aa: CASSGGFGASSGNTIYF; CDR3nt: TGTGCCAGCAGCGGTGGATTTGGGGCTAGCTCTGGAAACACCATATATTTT
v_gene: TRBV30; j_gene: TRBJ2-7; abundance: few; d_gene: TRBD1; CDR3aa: CAWGGQIYEQYF; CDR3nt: TGTGCCTGGGGGGGACAGATCTACGAGCAGTACTTC
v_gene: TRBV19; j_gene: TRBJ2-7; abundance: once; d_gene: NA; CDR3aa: CASSIGQIRSYEQYF; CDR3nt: TGTGCCAGTAGTATAGGTCAAATCAGGTCCTACGAGCAGTACTTC
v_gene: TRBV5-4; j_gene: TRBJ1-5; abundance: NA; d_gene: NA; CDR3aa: CASSDHNQPQHF; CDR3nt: TGTGCCAGCAGCGATCACAATCAGCCCCAGCATTTT
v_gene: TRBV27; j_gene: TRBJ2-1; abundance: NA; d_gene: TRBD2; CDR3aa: CASSTGGSPYNEQFF; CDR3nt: TGTGCCAGCAGTACCGGCGGGAGCCCCTACAATGAGCAGTTCTTC
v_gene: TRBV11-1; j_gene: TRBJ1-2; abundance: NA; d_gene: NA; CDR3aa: CASSEGGGHGYTF; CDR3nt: TGTGCCAGCAGCGAGGGCGGGGGACACGGCTACACCTTC